The 23 T cell receptor beta chains reported below all come from one sample, sequenced in a study of shared T cell receptors in the human thymus. Some clones are missing from TCRdb's copy, which holds only in-frame ones; the method was immunoSEQ multiplex PCR. The repertoire holds 600,000 to 900,000 clones, with approximately 85% as singletons. In addition, the sample was reused for a study of human thymus T cells.

Specimen: thymocytes. Source of these receptors: a girl under three years old with a congenital heart defect.

The chain recombines TRBV4-1 with TRBJ1-5, with a tentative D call TRBD1 (5 bases). Germline V gene data show CDR1 as MGHRA and CDR2 as YSYEKL. V lost 0 bases and J lost 0, with 15 bases in between. There are 18 residues in the CDR3. The CDR3 region is CASSQDVRGVDSNQPQHF. Here the CDR3 DNA reads TGCGCCAGCAGCCAAGATGTCCGGGGGGTGGATAGCAATCAGCCCCAGCATTTT.

The chain is built from TRBV4-1 and TRBJ2-1; 11 nucleotides agree with TRBD1. The ends lost 4 bases at V and 4 bases at J; junction bases unmatched: 6. The germline gives CDR1 MGHRA, CDR2 YSYEKL. There are 16 residues in the CDR3. The CDR3 bases are TGCGCCAGCAGCCTCCGGACAGGGGGCGCGTACAATGAGCAGTTCTTC. Protein product: CASSLRTGGAYNEQFF.

V gene TRBV29-1 combines with J gene TRBJ1-3, with D possibly TRBD1 on 6 matching bases. Trimming took off 3 bases at V and 0 bases at J, with 9 bases between the two ends. Germline CDR1 and CDR2: SQVTM and ANQGSEA. The CDR3 is 14 residues long. CDR3 in amino acids: CSVEAGDSGNTIYF. Written as DNA, the CDR3 is TGCAGCGTTGAGGCAGGGGACTCTGGAAACACCATATATTTT.

The CDR3 bases are TGTGCCAGCAGTTACGATGCGCAGGGGGCGTATGGCTACACCTTC. This codes for CASSYDAQGAYGYTF. V gene TRBV6-5 combines with J gene TRBJ1-2; TRBD1 matches at 8 bases. The CDR3 totals 15 residues. The germline CDR1 and CDR2 sequences are MNHEY and SVGAGI. V dropped 2 bases and J dropped 5; count of bases not matched to a gene: 7.

The chain uses TRBV5-8 and TRBJ1-1; 8 bases match TRBD1. The CDR3 spans 16 residues. Germline V lookup: CDR1 SGHTS, CDR2 YDEGEE. V lost 4 bases and J lost 7; bases outside the gene matches: 15. The CDR3 nucleotides are TGTGCCAGCAGCCAAATCCCCAGGGACAGGTCGGTTGAAGCTTTCTTT. Protein sequence: CASSQIPRDRSVEAFF. Supplemented by reference TRBV5-8 and TRBJ1-1, the full variable domain reads EAGVTQSPTHLIKTRGQQATLRCSPISGHTSVYWYQQALGLGLQFLLWYDEGEERNRGNFPPRFSGRQFPNYSSELNVNALELEDSALYLCASSQIPRDRSVEAFFGQGTRLTVV.

The DNA of the CDR3 is TGTGCCAGCAGTTTAGGCGCAGGGGTTCGCTCACCCCTCCACTTT. Encoded protein: CASSLGAGVRSPLHF. This chain uses TRBV27 with TRBJ1-6; a possible D gene is TRBD1 (6 bases). V lost 2 bases and J 10 bases, leaving 15 bases between the germline ends. The CDR3 runs to 15 residues. From germline, CDR1 is MNHEY and CDR2 SMNVEV (reference sequence).

This clone was detected once. The chain recombines TRBV7-6 with TRBJ1-2; D unresolved. CDR1 and CDR2 from the germline V gene are SGHVS and FNYEAQ. V gave up 4 bases and J gave up 8 bases, with 11 bases separating them. The CDR3 contains 12 residues. CDR3 sequence: CASSSPGRGYTF. The CDR3 nucleotides are TGTGCCAGCAGCTCGCCCGGTCGGGGCTACACCTTC.

V and J are TRBV7-9 and TRBJ1-1; 9 bases agree with TRBD1. With 5 bases clipped from V and 0 bases from J, the junction kept 7 bases outside the gene matches. Germline assignment: CDR1 SEHNR and CDR2 FQNEAQ (reference sequence). This CDR3 region has 16 residues. CDR3: CASSEARDRVNTEAFF. The CDR3, as DNA: TGTGCCAGCAGCGAAGCCCGGGACAGGGTGAACACTGAAGCTTTCTTT.

This chain uses TRBV4-3 with TRBJ2-3, with 12 nucleotides matching TRBD2. The CDR3 runs to 21 residues. The germline V gene has CDR1 LGHNA and CDR2 YSLEER. V shed 0 bases and J 0 bases; nucleotides not matched to a gene: 13. CDR3 DNA: TGCGCCAGCAGCCAAGATCTTAGCCTAGCGGGGGGGAATTCTAGCACAGATACGCAGTATTTT. Protein sequence: CASSQDLSLAGGNSSTDTQYF.

The genes are TRBV21-1 and TRBJ2-5; TRBD1 is the table's D call and was not checked against the DNA. TRBV21-1 is tagged as a pseudogene. The CDR3 totals 14 residues. CDR3 nucleotides: TGTGCCAGCAGCGATGACAGGGGTCAAGAGACCCAGTACTTC. It specifies CASSDDRGQETQYF.

The chain couples TRBV5-1 to TRBJ1-1, with a weak D call TRBD1 (5 bases). This CDR3 is 13 amino acids long. Germline V CDR1 and CDR2: SGHRS, YFSETQ. Trimming pared 4 bases from V and 1 base from J, leaving 8 bases between. The CDR3 spells CASSPTENTEAFF. CDR3 bases: TGCGCCAGCAGCCCGACAGAGAACACTGAAGCTTTCTTT.

The rearrangement joins TRBV29-1 to TRBJ1-1; D gene uncertain. V was cut by 4 bases and J by 3 bases, with 9 bases left in between. Germline V lookup: CDR1 SQVTM, CDR2 ANQGSEA. The CDR3 has 12 residues. This CDR3 is CSVGGVYTEAFF. Here the CDR3 DNA reads TGCAGCGTTGGGGGAGTGTACACTGAAGCTTTCTTT. Based on the CDR3 plus reference TRBV29-1 and TRBJ1-1, the full variable domain is SAVISQKPSRDICQRGTSLTIQCQVDSQVTMMFWYRQQPGQSLTLIATANQGSEATYESGFVIDKFPISRPNLTFSTLTVSNMSPEDSSIYLCSVGGVYTEAFFGQGTRLTVV.

The chain couples TRBV19 to TRBJ1-5; the match to TRBD1 covers 8 bases. This CDR3 comprises 14 residues. The germline V gene has CDR1 LNHDA and CDR2 SQIVND (reference sequence). J was trimmed by 5 bases and V by 4 bases; bases with no gene match: 4. Written as DNA, the CDR3 is TGTGCCAGTAGTACAGGGGGCGGCCATCAGCCCCAGCATTTT. Its protein is CASSTGGGHQPQHF.

The CDR3 is CASSQGLADSSYNEQFF. The CDR3 nucleotides read TGCGCCAGCAGCCAAGGACTAGCGGATAGCTCCTACAATGAGCAGTTCTTC. The rearrangement joins TRBV4-1 to TRBJ2-1, with 9 bases aligning to TRBD2. V was clipped by 1 base and J by 0 bases; unmatched bases: 4. This CDR3 is 17 amino acids long. CDR1 and CDR2 from the germline V gene are MGHRA and YSYEKL.

The table lists this clone with a few counts. This chain joins TRBV2 and TRBJ2-2, with TRBD2 matching 10 bases. With V trimmed by 6 bases and J by 3 bases, 13 bases remained unmatched. Germline-derived CDR1 and CDR2 are SNHLY and FYNNEI. The CDR3 covers 18 residues. CDR3 amino acids: CASRRETPSGGYTGELFF. CDR3 nucleotides: TGTGCCAGCAGGAGGGAAACGCCTAGCGGGGGTTACACCGGGGAGCTGTTTTTT.

The chain joins TRBV7-9 to TRBJ2-7; the match to TRBD1 covers 9 bases. The V gene end was trimmed by 5 bases and the J gene end by 4 bases; junction bases not matched to a gene: 9. This CDR3 has 15 amino acids. Germline-derived CDR1 and CDR2 are SEHNR and FQNEAQ (reference sequence). CDR3 in amino acids: CASSPTTDRGYEQYF. DNA of the CDR3: TGTGCCAGCAGCCCAACGACTGACAGGGGGTACGAGCAGTACTTC.

This chain connects TRBV6-1 to TRBJ1-2; possibly TRBD1 for D (6 bases). This CDR3 comprises 15 residues. Trimming stripped 1 base from V and 4 bases from J, with 13 bases between. In germline, CDR1 is MNHNS, CDR2 SASEGT. CDR3 protein: CASSEVSRGGYGYTF. In DNA form, the CDR3 reads TGTGCCAGCAGTGAAGTCTCCAGGGGTGGCTATGGCTACACCTTC.

The chain has TRBV27 and TRBJ1-4; perhaps TRBD1 as D (6 bases). The CDR3 covers 15 residues. Trimming pared 6 bases from V and 0 bases from J, leaving 11 bases between. Germline lookup yields CDR1 MNHEY and CDR2 SMNVEV (reference sequence). The CDR3 DNA follows: TGTGCCAGCAGCCCCAGGGACACAACTAATGAAAAACTGTTTTTT. This translates into CASSPRDTTNEKLFF.

This clone was observed a few times. The chain uses TRBV6-5 and TRBJ1-1, with 12 bases identical to TRBD1. The CDR3 spans 16 residues. V lost 4 bases and J lost 0; bases outside the gene matches: 3. Germline CDR1 and CDR2: MNHEY and SVGAGI. The CDR3 reads CASSSGTGGLNTEAFF. CDR3 in DNA: TGTGCCAGCAGTTCCGGGACAGGGGGCCTGAACACTGAAGCTTTCTTT.

About this clone: The sample holds other DNA sequences that translate to the same CDR3. The genes are TRBV27 and TRBJ1-1, with D unresolved. Trimming took off 1 base at V and 1 base at J, with 4 bases between the two ends. CDR3 size: 13 residues. CDR1 is MNHEY, CDR2 SMNVEV, per germline (reference sequence). The CDR3 DNA sequence: TGTGCCAGCAGTTTATATCGGAACACTGAAGCTTTCTTT. Encoded protein: CASSLYRNTEAFF.

This chain connects TRBV4-1 to TRBJ1-2; D remains ambiguous. V gave up 0 bases and J gave up 13 bases, with 30 bases separating them. Germline values: CDR1 MGHRA, CDR2 YSYEKL. This CDR3 is 18 amino acids long. Here the CDR3 reads CASSQDCRGCPRQFTRTF. The CDR3 nucleotides read TGCGCCAGCAGCCAAGATTGCCGGGGTTGTCCTCGTCAATTTACTCGCACCTTC.

This clone occurred once. The DNA for the CDR3 is TGTGCCAGCAGCCAACCGCAAAACCCAGGGTGGGCGAACACTGAAGCTTTCTTT. Amino acids: CASSQPQNPGWANTEAFF. J is TRBJ1-1 and V is TRBV14, with D possibly TRBD1 on 5 matching bases. V lost 2 bases and J lost 1, with 20 bases in between. The CDR3 has 18 amino acids. Germline CDR1 is SGHDN and CDR2 is FVKESK. Using reference TRBV14 and TRBJ1-1 for the parts outside the CDR3, the full variable domain is EAGVTQFPSHSVIEKGQTVTLRCDPISGHDNLYWYRRVMGKEIKFLLHFVKESKQDESGMPNNRFLAERTGGTYSTLKVQPAELEDSGVYFCASSQPQNPGWANTEAFFGQGTRLTVV.

The chain employs TRBV5-6 and TRBJ1-1; D is possibly TRBD1 (6 bases). Germline V gene sequence: CDR1 SGHDT, CDR2 YYEEEE. The ends were cut back, 3 bases at V and 4 bases at J, with 16 bases in the middle. There are 15 residues in the CDR3. This chain's CDR3 is CASSSPTGRTTEAFF. CDR3 bases: TGTGCCAGCAGCTCCCCCACAGGGCGGACCACTGAAGCTTTCTTT.